This T cell receptor (beta chain) appears in the sequencing data of a study of T cell responses to AZD1222 COVID-19 vaccine. The CDR3 has 16 residues. Germline values: CDR1 MDHEN, CDR2 SYDVKM. Trimming cost V 6 bases and J 4 bases, with 19 bases left between them. Sequenced by immunoSEQ multiplex PCR; TCRdb stores in-frame clones only, minus some. The sample has tens of thousands of clones, 88% seen once; the top ten hold roughly 4.8%. This sequence originates from an adult in good health. The chain is built from TRBV28 and TRBJ1-3; possibly TRBD1 for D (6 bases). The specimen was peripheral blood, collected on day 0 of MenACWY control vaccination. The CDR3 sequence is CASRGSTGRSGNTIYF. The CDR3 DNA follows: TGTGCCAGCAGGGGATCAACAGGGAGGTCCGGAAACACCATATATTTT.